Sequencing of this T cell receptor (beta chain) was carried out in a study of blood T cell repertoires in COVID-19 (dated by TCRdb to the early 2020s). In terms of the full investigation: Samples covering the acute and convalescent phases of COVID-19 were provided by collaborators in the United States, Italy and Spain. The prospective study material was composed of cDNA or gDNA derived from T cells, B-cell-depleted T cells, or PBMCs. Subjects who had been exposed to COVID-19, were actively infected with it, or had recovered from it provided the deeply sampled blood TCRbeta repertoires that made up the dataset. A freely available public database, intended as a resource for researchers studying the immune response to SARS-CoV-2, is where the repertoires were released. The samples were drawn from the first 160 participants of the ongoing ImmuneRACE study and from more than 1,000 subjects provided by 6 global collaborators. Nearly every sample came with metadata listing a de-identified subject ID, COVID-19 status, age in years and sex. Where available, HLA class I and class II types were taken from metadata supplied by the sample provider and were not determined by assay-based typing.

On this clone: This receptor's antigen is unknown. Per-base quality was not reported, and no clone a single base away is much larger than it.

Enrolling through a virtual design, the prospective study's participants ranged in age from roughly 18 to 100 years and lived across around 25 United States geographic areas. In the prospective study, participants were assigned to cohorts based on the clinical history participants reported in a screening survey and a study questionnaire. Recovered participants in ImmuneRACE Cohort 3 were defined by two consecutive negative NP/OP PCR tests, clearance by a healthcare professional, or resolution of symptoms. Mobile phlebotomists in the prospective study collected whole blood, serum and a nasopharyngeal or oropharyngeal swab from every participant. Participants in the prospective study had the option to provide additional blood draws and questionnaires over an approximately 2-month period. Blood samples from the prospective study were shipped frozen or at room temperature prior to DNA extraction. The paper's findings and limits, for the study overall: The quantity of clinical and demographic metadata differed by source and by participant and was supplied without curation.

TCRbeta CDR3 regions were amplified from genomic DNA by means of the immunoSEQ Assay, a bias-controlled multiplex PCR. As for the original processing: The number of nucleated cells in each sample was estimated by amplification of reference gene primers within the assay. Sequence reads were collapsed and filtered to measure the absolute abundance of every unique TCRbeta CDR3 rearrangement. Productive Simpson clonality was computed per sample as the square root of Simpson's diversity index over productive rearrangements. In its TCRdb copy, this immuneACCESS table keeps in-frame sequences only and misses some clones. Where compared with another copy, unresolved V genes explain less than half of these, and the others have no known cause. From that table come the V and J calls and clone size; the DNA was used to work out D and trimming. The sample data list 110,000 to 150,000 clones, and more than 75% of these were observed just once. Clones ranked in the top ten supply over 9% of the sample.

As encoded in the germline V gene, CDR1 is SGHNT while CDR2 is YENEEA. The V end gives up 4 bases and the J end 4 bases, leaving 4 bases in the junction not matched to a gene. The CDR3 starts with the cysteine, ends with the phenylalanine, and has 15 residues. The CDR3 DNA has 45 bases and is translated from base 1. The rearranged chain carries TRBV11-3 and TRBJ2-1; TRBD2 aligns with 10 central bases. The TCR comes from a man between 60 and 75 years old who had recovered from COVID-19. Sequenced material: PBMCs or T cells enriched from blood (not recorded which). The bases are TGTGCCAGCAGCTCCAGAGCGGGGGGGTACAATGAGCAGTTCTTC. Its protein is CASSSRAGGYNEQFF.